The 28 T cell receptor beta chains listed next were all sequenced from one sample in a study of blood T cell repertoires in COVID-19 (dated by TCRdb to 2020 to 2021). Library creation used the immunoSEQ multiplex PCR assay. Drawn from immuneACCESS, this table holds only the in-frame rearrangements with V and J called that TCRdb kept. Clones are partly lost; checked studies trace under half to an unresolved V gene and leave the rest unexplained. The sample includes approximately 350,000 clones, with 75% to 90% observed a single time. Of the sample, approximately 1% falls within the top ten clones. The sequencing sample was made of PBMCs or T cells enriched from blood (not recorded which). The receptors come from a man between 18 and 29 years old who had recovered from COVID-19.

V and J are TRBV27 and TRBJ1-6; 8 bases line up with TRBD1. This CDR3 is 15 amino acids long. J was trimmed by 13 bases and V by 3 bases; bases with no gene match: 11. Germline V CDR1 and CDR2: MNHEY, SMNVEV (reference sequence). CDR3 coding DNA: TGTGCCAGCAGTTTGGGTTGGGACAGGCCGATTCCCCTCCACTTT. Protein sequence: CASSLGWDRPIPLHF.

V usage is TRBV12-3 or TRBV12-4 and J usage is TRBJ1-2; TRBD1 is a possible D gene (6 bases). V dropped 6 bases and J dropped 8 bases, with 13 bases sitting between them. There are 12 residues in the CDR3. The CDR3: CASRWGREGYTF. The CDR3 nucleotides read TGTGCCAGCAGGTGGGGGCGCGAGGGCTACACCTTC.

The J gene is TRBJ1-2, the V gene TRBV10-3; TRBD1 is a possible D gene (5 bases). CDR3 length: 16 amino acids. Trimming removed 0 bases at V and 2 bases at J, with 13 bases between. Per the germline V gene, CDR1 is ENHRY and CDR2 is SYGVKD. CDR3 loop: CAISESPRTTNYGYTF. The CDR3, as DNA: TGTGCCATCAGTGAGTCGCCACGGACAACGAACTATGGCTACACCTTC.

This rearrangement joins TRBV7-2 to TRBJ2-7; TRBD1 matches 7 bases. Germline CDR1 and CDR2: SGHTA and FQGNSA. There are 15 residues in the CDR3. The trim removed 3 bases at V and 0 bases at J, leaving 5 bases unmatched. Here the CDR3 reads CASSFGQATSYEQYF. The DNA of the CDR3 is TGTGCCAGCAGCTTCGGACAGGCCACCTCCTACGAGCAGTACTTC.

The J gene is TRBJ1-5, the V gene TRBV6-2 or TRBV6-3, with D maybe TRBD1 (6 bases). The CDR3 sequence is 15 residues long. V was shortened by 0 bases and J by 6 bases, with 12 bases between the two germline ends. CDR1 and CDR2 (germline): MNHEY, SVGEGT. The CDR3 region has the DNA TGTGCCAGCAGTTACTCGAGACAGGCGGGTCAGCCCCAGCATTTT. Amino acid sequence: CASSYSRQAGQPQHF.

V gene TRBV29-1 combines with J gene TRBJ2-5, with 10 bases fitting TRBD2. CDR1 SQVTM and CDR2 ANQGSEA come from the germline V gene. This CDR3 spans 14 amino acids. V lost 2 bases to trimming and J lost 4 bases; unmatched junction nucleotides: 4. This chain's CDR3 is CSVESLAGAETQYF. As DNA, the CDR3 is TGCAGCGTTGAAAGCCTAGCGGGAGCAGAGACCCAGTACTTC.

This chain joins TRBV9 and TRBJ2-3; 14 positions match TRBD2. The CDR3 has 21 amino acids. The J segment lost 2 bases and the V segment lost 0 bases, leaving 14 bases of the junction unmatched. The germline V gene encodes CDR1 SGDLS and CDR2 YYNGEE. The CDR3 loop is CASSVEGTSGSGIRNTDTQYF. Written as DNA, the CDR3 is TGTGCCAGCAGCGTAGAGGGGACTAGCGGGAGCGGGATTCGTAACACAGATACGCAGTATTTT.

The chain joins TRBV6-2 or TRBV6-3 to TRBJ1-2, with D possibly TRBD1 on 5 matching bases. The CDR3 is 11 residues long. The germline CDR1 and CDR2 sequences are MNHEY and SVGEGT. The V and J ends lost 2 bases and 7 bases respectively, with 5 bases between them. The chain's CDR3 is CASSYRGGYTF. CDR3 in DNA: TGTGCCAGCAGTTACAGGGGTGGCTACACCTTC.

The V gene is TRBV28, the J gene TRBJ2-1, with 9 bases aligning to TRBD1. V shed 8 bases and J 4 bases; nucleotides not matched to a gene: 12. Germline V CDR1 and CDR2: MDHEN, SYDVKM. The CDR3 consists of 16 residues. The CDR3 coding sequence is TGTGCCAGCGCCTTACTCCCGGGACAGGGATACAATGAGCAGTTCTTC. Protein sequence: CASALLPGQGYNEQFF.

CDR3 in DNA: TGTGCCAGCAGTTTGCGATTATATAGCAATCAGCCCCAGCATTTT. This encodes CASSLRLYSNQPQHF. The chain couples TRBV28 to TRBJ1-5; the D is unclear. The V gene's germline CDR1 is MDHEN and CDR2 SYDVKM. CDR3 length equals 15 residues. Trimming removed 3 bases from V and 0 bases from J, with 9 bases in between.

The chain uses TRBV7-6 and TRBJ1-1; D is uncertain. Germline assignment: CDR1 SGHVS and CDR2 FNYEAQ. The V gene lost 2 bases and the J gene lost 4 bases, with 14 bases spanning the gap. The CDR3 spans 15 residues. CDR3 sequence: CASSLREGGGTEAFF. CDR3 DNA: TGTGCCAGCAGCTTAAGGGAGGGAGGCGGCACTGAAGCTTTCTTT.

The rearrangement uses TRBV7-7 and TRBJ2-3; D may be TRBD1 (6 bases). The CDR3 is 15 residues long. With 5 bases removed from V and 6 bases from J, the gap between germline ends came to 18 bases. CDR1 and CDR2 (germline): SSHAT, FNYEAQ (reference sequence). CDR3 protein: CASSPGHPGVDTQYF. The CDR3 DNA reads as TGTGCCAGCAGCCCGGGACACCCTGGGGTGGATACGCAGTATTTT.

This clone was detected once. The V call is TRBV10-1, the J call TRBJ2-1; D unclear. V lost 5 bases and J lost 9, with 11 bases in between. Looked up from germline, CDR1 is WNHNN and CDR2 is SYGVQD (reference sequence). The CDR3 is made up of 12 amino acids. CDR3 nucleotides: TGCGCCAGCAGTCACGTTAGGAGTGAGCAGTTCTTC. It codes for CASSHVRSEQFF.

This clone has only a few counts. The chain recombines TRBV7-2 with TRBJ2-4, with 9 bases aligning to TRBD2. The germline V gene has CDR1 SGHTA and CDR2 FQGNSA. Unmatched junction bases numbered 4, after V lost 4 bases and J lost 0 bases. This CDR3 has 16 residues. CDR3 region: CASSSSGGQAKNIQYF. The CDR3 DNA sequence: TGTGCCAGCAGCTCCAGCGGGGGGCAAGCCAAAAACATTCAGTACTTC.

The count of this clone is one. The chain joins TRBV6-5 to TRBJ2-2, with 9 bases matching TRBD2. The ends lost 5 bases at V and 3 bases at J; junction bases unmatched: 4. Germline V gene lookup returns CDR1 MNHEY and CDR2 SVGAGI. The CDR3 runs 15 residues. Here the CDR3 reads CASSLTSGDTGELFF. In DNA, the CDR3 is TGTGCCAGCAGTCTGACTAGCGGAGACACCGGGGAGCTGTTTTTT.

The gene calls are TRBV18 and TRBJ1-2; TRBD1 is a possible D gene (6 bases). V gave up 6 bases and J gave up 6 bases, with 14 bases separating them. The germline CDR1 and CDR2 sequences are KGHSH and LQKENI. The CDR3 totals 13 residues. CDR3 loop: CASSQTNRDGYTF. CDR3 coding DNA: TGTGCCAGCTCCCAAACTAACAGGGATGGCTACACCTTC.

This chain joins TRBV19 and TRBJ1-1; a weak D match, TRBD1 (6 bases). CDR1 is LNHDA and CDR2 is SQIVND in the germline V gene (reference sequence). The CDR3 is made up of 12 amino acids. Between the trimmed V and J ends, which lost 4 bases and 7 bases, there was a span of 10 bases. This CDR3 reads CASSTGQIEAFF. In DNA form, the CDR3 reads TGTGCCAGTAGTACAGGACAGATTGAAGCTTTCTTT. Drawing the rest from reference TRBV19 and TRBJ1-1, the complete variable domain is DGGITQSPKYLFRKEGQNVTLSCEQNLNHDAMYWYRQDPGQGLRLIYYSQIVNDFQKGDIAEGYSVSREKKESFPLTVTSAQKNPTAFYLCASSTGQIEAFFGQGTRLTVV.

This clone has a single count. V gene TRBV19 combines with J gene TRBJ1-1, with D possibly being TRBD1 (6 bases). The CDR3 extends over 15 amino acids. Trimming cost V 5 bases and J 5 bases, with 18 bases left between them. Per the germline V gene, CDR1 is LNHDA and CDR2 is SQIVND (reference sequence). CDR3 amino acids: CASSLSTGRVTEAFF. The CDR3 DNA reads as TGTGCCAGTAGTCTCTCAACAGGGAGGGTTACTGAAGCTTTCTTT.

This chain connects TRBV7-9 to TRBJ2-7; D gene unclear. Germline V gene data show CDR1 as SEHNR and CDR2 as FQNEAQ (reference sequence). The CDR3 has 12 amino acids. The ends were cut back, 7 bases at V and 0 bases at J, with 7 bases in the middle. CDR3 coding DNA: TGTGCCAGCACCCTAACCTCCTACGAGCAGTACTTC. Protein: CASTLTSYEQYF. Drawing the rest from reference TRBV7-9 and TRBJ2-7, the complete variable domain is DTGVSQNPRHKITKRGQNVTFRCDPISEHNRLYWYRQTLGQGPEFLTYFQNEAQLEKSRLLSDRFSAERPKGSFSTLEIQRTEQGDSAMYLCASTLTSYEQYFGPGTRLTVT.

The chain couples TRBV6-5 to TRBJ1-4, with 8 bases aligning to TRBD1. Germline lookup yields CDR1 MNHEY and CDR2 SVGAGI. V shed 6 bases, J shed 4 bases, and the junction held 7 bases outside the gene matches. The CDR3 has 15 amino acids. The CDR3 DNA is TGTGCCAGCAGGACGACAGGGGCAATTAATGAAAAACTGTTTTTT. It translates to CASRTTGAINEKLFF.

V gene TRBV6-6 combines with J gene TRBJ2-3; 8 nucleotides match TRBD2. Trimming cost V 2 bases and J 3 bases; bases outside gene matches: 7. Germline loops: CDR1 MNHNY, CDR2 SVGAGI (reference sequence). CDR3 length: 16 residues. The CDR3 nucleotides read TGTGCCAGCAGTTACGGTTTGAGCGGGAGTACAGATACGCAGTATTTT. It codes for CASSYGLSGSTDTQYF.

The CDR3 loop is CASSLASYQPQHF. CDR3 coding DNA: TGTGCCAGCAGTTTAGCGAGCTATCAGCCCCAGCATTTT. The rearrangement links TRBV12-3 or TRBV12-4 to TRBJ1-5, with no clear D. The CDR3 sequence is 13 residues long. Trimming removed 0 bases at V and 5 bases at J, with 5 bases between.

The chain uses TRBV25-1 and TRBJ2-6; 7 bases map to TRBD1. Germline V CDR1 and CDR2: MGHDK, SYGVNS. This CDR3 contains 16 residues. V lost 4 bases to trimming and J lost 1 base; unmatched junction nucleotides: 4. The CDR3, as DNA: TGTGCCAGCAGTGGGGCAGGGGGATCTGGGGCCAACGTCCTGACTTTC. It is translated as CASSGAGGSGANVLTF. The full variable domain, completed using reference TRBV25-1 and TRBJ2-6, is EADIYQTPRYLVIGTGKKITLECSQTMGHDKMYWYQQDPGMELHLIHYSYGVNSTEKGDLSSESTVSRIRTEHFPLTLESARPSHTSQYLCASSGAGGSGANVLTFGAGSRLTVL.

The rearrangement uses TRBV28 and TRBJ2-5; 14 bases fit TRBD2. The CDR3 runs to 19 residues. Losses at the gene ends were 6 bases for V and 3 bases for J; bases not matched to a gene: 15. Per germline, CDR1 MDHEN and CDR2 SYDVKM. CDR3 nucleotides: TGTGCCAGCAGCCAATCCTCGGGACTAGCGGGAGACAGGAAAGAGACCCAGTACTTC. Translated: CASSQSSGLAGDRKETQYF.

The gene calls are TRBV2 and TRBJ1-3; 7 positions agree with TRBD1. Germline assignment: CDR1 SNHLY and CDR2 FYNNEI. The length of the CDR3 is 14 residues. After removal of 6 bases from V and 4 bases from J, the junction contained 6 bases not matched to a gene. The CDR3 nucleotides are TGTGCCAGCAGACGGCCGGGACAGGGAAACACCATATATTTT. Protein: CASRRPGQGNTIYF.

Notes on this clone: This sample also contains other DNA sequences that code for the same CDR3. This sequence joins TRBV5-1 and TRBJ1-1; D uncertain. Germline V gene lookup returns CDR1 SGHRS and CDR2 YFSETQ. Trimming removed 0 bases at V and 1 base at J, with 7 bases between. There are 14 residues in the CDR3. The CDR3 region has the DNA TGCGCCAGCAGCTTGGCAGGAGGGAACACTGAAGCTTTCTTT. This sequence encodes CASSLAGGNTEAFF.

This chain joins TRBV7-2 and TRBJ1-5; D gene unclear. Trimming pared 5 bases from V and 2 bases from J, leaving 13 bases between. CDR3 length: 15 residues. Per germline, CDR1 SGHTA and CDR2 FQGNSA. CDR3 in amino acids: CASSPGEGGNQPQHF. The CDR3 DNA reads TGTGCCAGCAGCCCCGGAGAGGGTGGCAATCAGCCCCAGCATTTT.

This rearrangement joins TRBV5-1 to TRBJ2-2, with 8 bases matching TRBD1. V lost 5 bases, J lost 3 bases, and 0 bases stayed unmatched. There are 13 residues in the CDR3. From germline, CDR1 is SGHRS and CDR2 YFSETQ. The chain's CDR3 is CASRDRDTGELFF. The CDR3 DNA sequence: TGCGCCAGCAGGGACAGGGACACCGGGGAGCTGTTTTTT. Filled out from reference TRBV5-1 and TRBJ2-2, the complete variable domain reads KAGVTQTPRYLIKTRGQQVTLSCSPISGHRSVSWYQQTPGQGLQFLFEYFSETQRNKGNFPGRFSGRQFSNSRSEMNVSTLELGDSALYLCASRDRDTGELFFGEGSRLTVL.